The next 25 T cell receptor beta chains were all read from a single sample in a study of molecular identifiers for immune sequencing clone quantification (dated by TCRdb to about 2018). The protocol used for the library was PCR. The sequencing machine was an Illumina HiSeq 4000. TCRdb cleaned the public reads at Q25 with fastp, built clones with MiXCR and kept in-frame beta chains. Every distinct CDR3 protein forms one entry, paired with its most common genes and DNA. The sample records over 600,000 distinct CDR3 sequences, nearly 20% of which are singletons. About 0.9% of the sample rests with the top ten. Material for sequencing was naive CD8+ T cells from blood, with Jurkat cell RNA spiked in. Explained via the paper, the cell subset or site label denotes: FACS-sorted CD8+CD4-CCR7+CD45RA+ naive T cells. The receptors here all came from a human donor in good health. Some libraries in this study had Jurkat cell RNA spiked in.

This sequence joins TRBV27 and TRBJ1-2; 8 bases are shared with TRBD1. The ends lost 7 bases at V and 4 bases at J; junction bases unmatched: 11. CDR3 size: 15 residues. Looked up from germline, CDR1 is MNHEY and CDR2 is SMNVEV (reference sequence). The CDR3 coding sequence is TGTGCCAGCACTCCCTTTGCAGGGGGCACCTATGGCTACACCTTC. It encodes CASTPFAGGTYGYTF.

The CDR3 DNA follows: TGTGCCAGCAGCTTTACTACCGGGACTAGCATCCACGAGCAGTACTTC. Its translation: CASSFTTGTSIHEQYF. The chain is built from TRBV7-9 and TRBJ2-7; 9 bases are a match to TRBD2. CDR1 is SEHNR and CDR2 is FQNEAQ in the germline V gene (reference sequence). Trimming at V came to 3 bases and at J to 5 bases, leaving 11 bases not matched to a gene. The CDR3 loop spans 16 amino acids. Full variable domain (rest looked up from reference TRBV7-9 and TRBJ2-7): DTGVSQNPRHKITKRGQNVTFRCDPISEHNRLYWYRQTLGQGPEFLTYFQNEAQLEKSRLLSDRFSAERPKGSFSTLEIQRTEQGDSAMYLCASSFTTGTSIHEQYFGPGTRLTVT.

As regards this clonotype: This may be a read error, as it is one base from a much larger clone. The chain couples TRBV30 to TRBJ2-1; TRBD2 is a possible D gene (5 bases). The CDR3 loop spans 13 amino acids. The V gene's germline CDR1 is GTSNPN and CDR2 SVGIG (reference sequence). CDR3 in amino acids: CARSVLDYNEQFF. DNA of the CDR3: TGTGCCCGGAGTGTACTAGACTACAATGAGCAGTTCTTC.

This chain uses TRBV3-1 with TRBJ1-2; D is possibly TRBD1 (5 bases). Germline CDR1 and CDR2: LGHDT and YNNKEL (reference sequence). CDR3 length: 16 amino acids. Between the trimmed V and J ends, which lost 0 bases and 8 bases, there was a span of 19 bases. CDR3 region: CASSQDPLGRAYGYTF. The DNA for the CDR3 is TGTGCCAGCAGCCAAGATCCCCTGGGCAGGGCGTACGGCTACACCTTC.

This clonotype appeared many times. The V and J genes are TRBV28 and TRBJ2-5; 8 bases agree with TRBD1. The CDR3 consists of 16 residues. CDR1 and CDR2 from the germline V gene are MDHEN and SYDVKM. The V and J ends lost 1 base and 1 base, in that order; junction bases with no gene match: 5. CDR3 loop: CASSLSGGTGQETQYF. CDR3 DNA: TGTGCCAGCAGTTTATCAGGGGGGACAGGCCAAGAGACCCAGTACTTC.

This clonotype has at least ten counts. V usage is TRBV16 and J usage is TRBJ2-7; D may be TRBD2 (6 bases). This CDR3 spans 16 amino acids. V gave up 1 base and J gave up 7 bases, with 20 bases separating them. Germline V gives CDR1 KGHSY, CDR2 FQNENV. The CDR3 loop is CASSQFRDLRYSEQYF. CDR3 nucleotides: TGTGCCAGCAGCCAATTCCGGGACTTGCGATATAGTGAGCAGTACTTC.

This chain joins TRBV20-1 and TRBJ2-1; 15 bases map to TRBD2. CDR1 and CDR2 (germline): DFQATT, SNEGSKA (reference sequence). The CDR3 length is 20 residues. With 2 bases clipped from V and 4 bases from J, the junction kept 15 bases outside the gene matches. This chain's CDR3 is CSARISPFIGTSGRYNEQFF. The DNA for the CDR3 is TGCAGTGCTAGAATATCGCCATTTATTGGGACTAGCGGGAGGTACAATGAGCAGTTCTTC.

The chain has TRBV19 and TRBJ1-2; D is uncertain. Trimming removed 5 bases at V and 0 bases at J, with 7 bases between. Germline V gene sequence: CDR1 LNHDA, CDR2 SQIVND (reference sequence). The CDR3 contains 13 residues. In DNA, the CDR3 is TGTGCCAGTAGTCAACTATCTAACTATGGCTACACCTTC. It codes for CASSQLSNYGYTF.

Notes on this clonotype: This may arise from a read error, as a much more abundant clone is one base away. The rearrangement joins TRBV7-9 to TRBJ1-3; D is uncertain. This CDR3 is 16 amino acids long. Per the germline V gene, CDR1 is SEHNR and CDR2 is FQNEAQ (reference sequence). CDR3 DNA: TGTGCCGGCAGCTTAGGTGACCCGGGGTCCGGAAACACCATATATTTT. Its translation: CAGSLGDPGSGNTIYF.

Only one count was recorded for this clonotype. The chain couples TRBV2 to TRBJ1-3; D gene ambiguous. CDR1 and CDR2 from the germline V gene are SNHLY and FYNNEI. The V gene lost 7 bases and the J gene lost 4 bases, with 8 bases spanning the gap. The CDR3 spans 12 residues. The chain's CDR3 is CASKTGGNTIYF. The CDR3 DNA reads as TGTGCCAGCAAGACGGGAGGAAACACCATATATTTT.

This clonotype has ten or more counts. The V call is TRBV2, the J call TRBJ2-7; TRBD1 matches 7 bases. The CDR3 is 14 residues long. After removal of 5 bases from V and 6 bases from J, the junction contained 10 bases not matched to a gene. CDR1 and CDR2 (germline): SNHLY, FYNNEI. The CDR3 region has the DNA TGTGCCAGCAGTTCATCCGGGACAGTCCCCGAGCAGTACTTC. Translated: CASSSSGTVPEQYF. The entire variable domain, with the rest obtained from reference TRBV2 and TRBJ2-7, is as follows: EPEVTQTPSHQVTQMGQEVILRCVPISNHLYFYWYRQILGQKVEFLVSFYNNEISEKSEIFDDQFSVERPDGSNFTLKIRSTKLEDSAMYFCASSSSGTVPEQYFGPGTRLTVT.

This clonotype appeared a single time. Mismatch with germline at one junction end may stem from a read error. The V call is TRBV5-3, the J call TRBJ2-7; D possibly corresponds to TRBD2 (6 bases). TRBV5-3 is marked as an open reading frame, function uncertain. CDR3 size: 13 residues. The CDR3 here is CASGAGGGYGQYF. CDR3 sequence (DNA): TGTGCCAGCGGAGCGGGCGGCGGCTACGGGCAGTACTTC.

On this clonotype itself: One end of the junction fails to match germline, which may point to a read error. The rearrangement uses TRBV7-9 and TRBJ1-6; no reliable D call. CDR3 length equals 12 residues. Germline lookup yields CDR1 SEHNR and CDR2 FQNEAQ (reference sequence). The CDR3 loop is CASSNNGSPPHF. For the CDR3, the DNA is TGTGCCAGCAGCAACAATGGTTCACCCCCCCACTTT.

This clonotype came up many times. The rearrangement links TRBV29-1 to TRBJ2-7, with 8 nucleotides matching TRBD2. Trimming at V came to 3 bases and at J to 6 bases, leaving 1 base not matched to a gene. CDR3 length equals 11 residues. From germline, CDR1 is SQVTM and CDR2 ANQGSEA. CDR3 loop: CSVEGLVEQYF. In DNA, the CDR3 is TGCAGCGTTGAGGGACTAGTCGAGCAGTACTTC.

With respect to this clonotype: A single base separates this from a much larger clone, so it may be a read error. This sequence joins TRBV29-1 and TRBJ1-2; no firm D call. This CDR3 region has 11 residues. From germline, CDR1 is SQVTM and CDR2 ANQGSEA. Here the CDR3 reads CSVADNHGYTF. CDR3 sequence (DNA): TGCAGCGTTGCGGATAACCATGGCTACACCTTC. Full variable domain (remainder filled in from reference TRBV29-1 and TRBJ1-2): SAVISQKPSRDICQRGTSLTIQCQVDSQVTMMFWYRQQPGQSLTLIATANQGSEATYESGFVIDKFPISRPNLTFSTLTVSNMSPEDSSIYLCSVADNHGYTFGSGTRLTVV.

This clonotype was found many times. This rearrangement joins TRBV18 to TRBJ2-7; 9 bases map to TRBD2. The CDR3 runs to 15 residues. The V gene's germline CDR1 is KGHSH and CDR2 LQKENI. Germline trimming cut 5 bases from V and 4 bases from J; bases unmatched to any gene: 9. CDR3 protein: CASSAVAGVMYEQYF. The CDR3 region has the DNA TGTGCCAGCTCAGCCGTAGCGGGAGTTATGTACGAGCAGTACTTC.

On this clonotype: Being one base from a much bigger clone, this may be a read error. The CDR3 spells CASGLRTSVRTDTQYF. In nucleotides, the CDR3 is TGTGCCAGCGGCCTCAGGACTAGCGTGCGCACAGATACGCAGTATTTT. The genes are TRBV27 and TRBJ2-3, with TRBD2 matching 9 bases. V dropped 8 bases and J dropped 1; count of bases not matched to a gene: 10. Looked up from germline, CDR1 is MNHEY and CDR2 is SMNVEV (reference sequence). The CDR3 loop spans 16 amino acids.

This clonotype was counted ten times or more. The V and J genes are TRBV6-2 or TRBV6-3 and TRBJ1-1; TRBD1 agrees at 8 bases. Germline V CDR1 and CDR2: MNHEY, SVGEGT. Trimming at V came to 6 bases and at J to 5 bases, leaving 8 bases not matched to a gene. This CDR3 is 14 amino acids long. The CDR3 region is CASSSDRVYTEAFF. DNA of the CDR3: TGTGCCAGCAGCTCGGACAGGGTGTATACTGAAGCTTTCTTT.

This clonotype has only a few counts. The chain links TRBV2 to TRBJ2-7; TRBD2 matches 10 bases. The CDR3 is 23 amino acids. CDR1 and CDR2 (germline): SNHLY, FYNNEI. With 6 bases clipped from V and 1 base from J, the junction kept 30 bases outside the gene matches. The CDR3 nucleotides read TGTGCCAGCAGCCCAGGTATCACAGACCAAGCTCAAGAGCTAGCGGGAGTTTCCTACGAGCAGTACTTC. Translating it yields CASSPGITDQAQELAGVSYEQYF.

This clonotype was seen more than once but under ten times. The junction departs from the called germline gene at one end, perhaps through a read error. The chain carries TRBV7-9 and TRBJ1-4; D is possibly TRBD1 (5 bases). The CDR3 is made up of 13 amino acids. CDR1 and CDR2 from the germline V gene are SEHNR and FQNEAQ (reference sequence). The CDR3 loop reads CASSRDENEKPFF. The CDR3 DNA is TGTGCCAGCAGCAGGGACGAGAATGAAAAACCGTTTTTT.

About this clonotype itself: This CDR3 fails to terminate in the conserved phenylalanine or tryptophan, so it likely reflects a read error. The chain uses TRBV5-4 and TRBJ2-7; D is unresolved. This CDR3 comprises 13 residues. Germline V gene lookup returns CDR1 SGHNT and CDR2 YYREEE (reference sequence). V gave up 0 bases and J gave up 3 bases, with 7 bases separating them. The CDR3: CASSLDRDYEQYS. The CDR3 DNA reads as TGTGCCAGCAGCTTGGACCGAGACTACGAGCAGTACTCC.

With regard to this clonotype: A read error is possible here, since a much larger clone lies one base away. V is TRBV4-3 and J is TRBJ1-1; D is possibly TRBD1 (5 bases). The CDR3 loop spans 13 amino acids. The germline V and J ends were trimmed by 4 bases and 4 bases, with 10 bases remaining between them. Germline lookup yields CDR1 LGHNA and CDR2 YSLEER. The CDR3 nucleotides read TGCGCCAGCAGCCGGGACGGATGCACTGAAGCTTTCTTT. Translating gives CASSRDGCTEAFF.

The table lists this clonotype with many counts. V and J are TRBV20-1 and TRBJ2-7; no clear D gene. In germline, CDR1 is DFQATT, CDR2 SNEGSKA (reference sequence). The length of the CDR3 is 14 residues. Trimming stripped 4 bases from V and 7 bases from J, with 20 bases between. The CDR3 DNA reads TGCAGTGCTATGCTCATCGGATTGGCTGAAGAGCAGTACTTC. Protein: CSAMLIGLAEEQYF.

This clonotype came up many times. The J gene is TRBJ2-7, the V gene TRBV4-1, with a possible D match to TRBD2 (5 bases). Trimming shortened V by 1 base and J by 3 bases, and 10 bases separated the two germline ends. CDR3 length: 14 amino acids. Germline V gene lookup returns CDR1 MGHRA and CDR2 YSYEKL. This CDR3 reads CASSQAQRGYEQYF. The DNA for the CDR3 is TGCGCCAGCAGCCAAGCGCAACGGGGCTACGAGCAGTACTTC.

The V gene is TRBV3-2, the J gene TRBJ1-3; TRBD1 is the table's D call, not checked against the DNA. TRBV3-2 is given as a pseudogene. This CDR3 spans 19 amino acids. The CDR3 nucleotides are TGTGCCAGCAGCCAAGAAACCCTACTCGGGATTCCCTCTGGAAACACCATATATTTT. It codes for CASSQETLLGIPSGNTIYF.